This T cell receptor (beta chain) was sequenced in a study of blood T cell repertoires in COVID-19. Study details: Sites across the United States, Italy and Spain contributed samples from acute and convalescent COVID-19. T cells, B-cell-depleted T cells, or PBMCs supplied cDNA or gDNA.

Clones were read by immunoSEQ multiplex PCR, and TCRdb kept only the in-frame ones, dropping some. The sample holds tens of thousands of clones, about 88% seen once. V was cut by 5 bases and J by 1 base, with 8 bases left in between. Germline assignment: CDR1 SGHVS and CDR2 FQNEAQ. This CDR3 comprises 13 residues. Sequencing input: peripheral blood. This receptor was obtained from a human donor in a cohort sampled during active COVID-19. The chain is built from TRBV7-8 and TRBJ2-5; perhaps TRBD2 as D (6 bases). The CDR3 bases are TGTGCCAGCAGCGCGGGACCCCAAGAGACCCAGTACTTC. It codes for CASSAGPQETQYF.